This paragraph covers one T cell receptor (beta chain) sequence. No antigen is known for it. No much larger clonotype is one base removed from it; base qualities were not supplied. V is shortened by 2 bases, J by 0 bases, and the region joining them spans 8 bases. The CDR3 runs 15 amino acids, cysteine and phenylalanine included. Just the 45-base CDR3 DNA is kept, in frame starting at base 1. CDR1 SGHVS and CDR2 FNYEAQ are derived from the germline V gene. This record comes from a study of regulatory T cells in long-lasting Graves disease (dated by TCRdb to about 2021). About the investigation overall: Newly diagnosed Graves' disease patients had taken antithyroid drugs for less than 3 months. This study used TCR sequencing and RNA sequencing of peripheral blood to compare persistent Graves' disease patients against newly diagnosed Graves' disease patients. The study was registered as a clinical trial and conducted in China. TCR sequencing covered some 13 persistent and 20 newly diagnosed Graves' disease patients, some 33 samples in total. The investigation overall reported the following: Compared with newly diagnosed patients, persistent Graves' disease patients had lower TCR Shannon entropy and fewer highly expanded clones, which suggests clonal expansion. More public clonotypes were shared among persistent patients (about 2,800) than among newly diagnosed patients (more than 950). TRBV28, TRBJ1-2 and TRBJ2-5 were preferentially used in persistent disease, while TRBV20-1 and TRBJ2-1 were favored in newly diagnosed disease. The authors noted that the small sample size was a limitation that may lower accuracy. Peripheral blood alone was examined, since thyroid tissue, which constituted the primary lesion, could not be accessed. Sequencing and analysis were limited to the TCR beta chain.

The intended sense of this specimen's time point label: newly diagnosed GD, antithyroid drugs for less than 3 months. For both TCR sequencing and RNA sequencing, RNA was extracted from PBMCs in TRIzol. The diagnosis of Graves' disease was made according to American Thyroid Association guidelines. Patients were recruited from an endocrinology department in Xi'an, China. Each patient gave roughly 10 milliliters of peripheral blood, collected in an EDTA anticoagulant tube. PBMCs were isolated by Ficoll Paque Plus density gradient separation without further T cell sorting. RNA quality was checked with an Agilent 2100 Bioanalyzer and agarose gel, and concentration with a NanoDrop 2000. Libraries were built with multiplex PCR. Instrument used: Illumina HiSeq 4000. CDR3 regions were amplified by Arm-PCR with iRepertoire HTBI primers to construct TCR beta libraries. PCR products were gel purified before sequencing. Turning to the authors' computational methods: Gene usage analysis of CDR3 amino acid clonotypes relied on the 62 TRBV and fewer than 15 TRBJ segments identified across samples. COPE and FqMerger were used to merge filtered high-quality paired reads into contigs. BLAST was used to align contigs to IMGT TRBV, TRBD and TRBJ reference genes, and CDR3 was defined according to IMGT. Highly expanded clones were defined as clonotypes with a frequency above 0.1%. Shannon entropy served as the measure of repertoire diversity, while the Gini coefficient captured V-J evenness. A clonotype found in more than one individual was treated as public. The public reads were reanalyzed by TCRdb: fastp trimming at Q25, MiXCR alignment, in-frame beta chains only. For every CDR3 protein sequence, its rows merge into one entry that carries the most common genes and DNA. TCRdb's processing, not the authors', yielded these V and J calls. The sample profile shows about 440,000 distinct CDR3 sequences; under 15% of them were found once. The ten largest clones represent 16% of the sample.

This sample also belongs to another study, concerning T cells in Graves' hyperthyroidism and ophthalmopathy. Per that second paper: Graves' hyperthyroidism was defined as stable when no progression to ophthalmopathy occurred over 18 months of follow-up. Hyperthyroidism patients were aged 18 to 65 years and newly diagnosed, with disease duration of less than 2 months. Exclusion was applied to patients with uncontrolled infections, other autoimmune diseases, pregnancy or lactation. Diagnoses were based on clinical symptoms, serum thyroxine and TRAb, thyroid ultrasound and orbital computed tomography. For the first round of RT-PCR on the TCR CDR3, the HTBI primer set was used together with the Qiagen OneStep RT-PCR kit. Most expanded thyroid clonotypes (frequency above 0.001) were also detected in blood, a finding suggesting that blood repertoires may reflect thyroid immune responses. A model built on a 13 V-J signature distinguished ophthalmopathy from stable hyperthyroidism, reaching 85% to 90% sensitivity and about 81% specificity in cross-validation and 80%/75% in testing. In validation, the model predicted progression to ophthalmopathy a median of around six months before onset, with roughly 71% sensitivity and more than 72% specificity. To identify distinguishing TCR V-J signatures, a discovery cohort of 90 to 100 patients was used, comprising 43 with Graves' ophthalmopathy and some 60 with stable Graves' hyperthyroidism. Prospective prediction of ophthalmopathy was tested in an independent validation cohort consisting of about 19 hyperthyroidism patients and approximately 16 patients who later progressed to ophthalmopathy. The 100 or so discovery patients were divided at random into training and test sets in a 7:3 ratio. In addition, the study compared T-cell repertoires in thyroid tissue and in blood from 6 or 7 Graves' hyperthyroidism patients. Once sampling was done, hyperthyroidism patients were given methimazole at a starting dose of 30 mg daily, whereas ophthalmopathy patients were given high-dose intravenous methylprednisolone. Libraries were constructed in a second round of multiplex PCR, after which size selection and purification were performed. Paired-end sequencing of the libraries was performed with 100 bp reads on an Illumina HiSeq2000. SOAPnuke was used to process the raw data, with reads discarded if the reads contained adapters or uncalled bases, had a mean Phred below 15, or lacked an exact constant-primer or identifier match. COPE v1.2.5 was used to merge the high-quality paired reads, and each unique nucleotide sequence was defined as a clonotype. MiTCR v1.1 was used to align clonotypes to the IMGT TRBV, TRBD and TRBJ reference segments. Analysis was restricted to V-J combinations with a frequency above 0.0001, which covered 98% to 99.2% of repertoires. The TCS score was defined as the ratio of F50 (clonal expansion) to E x V (chaos), calculated using BLOSUM62-based TCRdist between CDR3 peptides within each V-J. Welch's t-statistics and random forest reduced around 550 V-J features to around 14, which were used in a naive Bayes classifier (R e1071). No statistical method was used to fix the sample size in advance, and group allocation was not hidden from the investigators. The paper describes TCR Vbeta CDR3 sequencing of 120 to 150 peripheral blood samples, made up of fewer than 50 ophthalmopathy patients, roughly 72 hyperthyroidism patients and about 17 progressor patients.

The receptor was derived from a woman aged 25-40 years with Graves disease. Donor details come from another sample of the same person, matched by shared clones. Sample: peripheral blood mononuclear cells (PBMCs), taken at new diagnosis, from a patient treated with antithyroid drugs. The chain is made from TRBV7-6 and TRBJ1-5; a tentative D call is TRBD1 (6 bases match). The CDR3 in this case is CASSLTGASNQPQHF. Here is the DNA: TGTGCCAGCAGCTTAACGGGGGCTAGCAATCAGCCCCAGCATTTT.